Following are 23 T cell receptor beta chains from one sample sequenced in a study of OX40 agonist ivuxolimab in advanced cancers. This table comes from immunoSEQ multiplex PCR, and its TCRdb copy is limited to in-frame clones, with some not included. Of more than 70,000 clones listed, 80% to 90% are singletons. The sequencing here drew on CD4+ or CD8+ T cells sorted from blood, taken in a trial of the OX40 agonist ivuxolimab. The receptors shown here come from an adult with an advanced solid tumor such as melanoma, head and neck, liver or kidney cancer.

A few counts support this clone. The chain employs TRBV7-9 and TRBJ2-7; D not resolved. CDR1 is SEHNR and CDR2 is FQNEAQ in the germline V gene (reference sequence). The CDR3 covers 12 residues. V lost 1 base to trimming and J lost 7 bases, with 8 bases between them. This chain's CDR3 is CASSLGKVEQYF. DNA for the CDR3: TGTGCCAGCAGCTTAGGAAAGGTGGAGCAGTACTTC.

This CDR3 is CASSAGTGSSGNTIYF. The CDR3 nucleotides are TGTGCCAGCAGCGCCGGGACAGGGTCATCTGGAAACACCATATATTTT. This sequence joins TRBV9 and TRBJ1-3, with 9 bases identical to TRBD1. The CDR3 has 16 residues. The germline CDR1 and CDR2 sequences are SGDLS and YYNGEE. V dropped 3 bases and J dropped 1; count of bases not matched to a gene: 5.

In its sample, this clone was seen a few times. The chain has TRBV5-1 and TRBJ1-6; no definite D call. CDR3 length equals 13 residues. The germline V and J ends were trimmed by 7 bases and 5 bases, with 10 bases remaining between them. Germline V gene lookup returns CDR1 SGHRS and CDR2 YFSETQ. The CDR3 nucleotides are TGCGCCAGCTGTCAGCGGGATAATTCACCCCTCCACTTT. This gives the protein CASCQRDNSPLHF.

V usage is TRBV7-3 and J usage is TRBJ1-1, with D perhaps matching TRBD1 (6 bases). The CDR3 consists of 15 residues. Per the germline V gene, CDR1 is SGHTA and CDR2 is FQGTGA. V was shortened by 5 bases and J by 0 bases, with 13 bases between the two germline ends. DNA of the CDR3: TGTGCCAGCAGCCCAACGGACAGTCTGAACACTGAAGCTTTCTTT. Translating it yields CASSPTDSLNTEAFF. The complete variable domain, with remaining parts taken from reference TRBV7-3 and TRBJ1-1, reads GAGVSQTPSNKVTEKGKYVELRCDPISGHTALYWYRQSLGQGPEFLIYFQGTGAADDSGLPNDRFFAVRPEGSVSTLKIQRTERGDSAVYLCASSPTDSLNTEAFFGQGTRLTVV.

The rearrangement uses TRBV30 and TRBJ2-7; possible D gene TRBD2, 7 bases. The V and J ends lost 4 bases and 8 bases respectively, with 30 bases between them. CDR1 is GTSNPN and CDR2 is SVGIG in the germline V gene (reference sequence). This CDR3 spans 17 amino acids. The CDR3 DNA sequence: TGTGCCTGGAATCTCCCAAGGGGACTATTCGGGGGGCTTAAGCAGTACTTC. Protein: CAWNLPRGLFGGLKQYF. Based on the CDR3 plus reference TRBV30 and TRBJ2-7, the full variable domain is SQTIHQWPATLVQPVGSPLSLECTVEGTSNPNLYWYRQAAGRGLQLLFYSVGIGQISSEVPQNLSASRPQDRQFILSSKKLLLSDSGFYLCAWNLPRGLFGGLKQYFGPGTRLTVT.

This clone was observed a single time. The chain carries TRBV5-6 and TRBJ1-1; tentative D call: TRBD1 (5 bases). CDR1 and CDR2 (germline): SGHDT, YYEEEE. Trimming removed 2 bases from V and 11 bases from J, with 16 bases in between. The CDR3 consists of 13 residues. The CDR3 nucleotides are TGTGCCAGCAGCTTCAGAAGGGACGGAGTGGCTTTCTTT. Amino acid sequence: CASSFRRDGVAFF.

This chain uses TRBV6-1 with TRBJ1-4; D might be TRBD1 (6 bases). V lost 2 bases and J 8 bases, leaving 12 bases between the germline ends. Looked up from germline, CDR1 is MNHNS and CDR2 is SASEGT. The CDR3 has 14 residues. In DNA form, the CDR3 reads TGTGCCAGCAGTGAAACAGGGCACGTCGAAAAACTGTTTTTT. It codes for CASSETGHVEKLFF.

This sequence joins TRBV19 and TRBJ2-6, with 9 bases that match TRBD1. This CDR3 is built from 18 residues. CDR1 LNHDA and CDR2 SQIVND come from the germline V gene (reference sequence). V shed 4 bases, J shed 0 bases, and the junction held 7 bases outside the gene matches. In DNA form, the CDR3 reads TGTGCCAGTAGTAGAGACGGACAGGGGATCTCTGGGGCCAACGTCCTGACTTTC. Its protein is CASSRDGQGISGANVLTF.

The chain combines TRBV5-5 with TRBJ1-2; D gene uncertain. CDR3 length: 14 residues. The germline V gene has CDR1 SGHKS and CDR2 YYEKEE (reference sequence). With 0 bases removed from V and 4 bases from J, the gap between germline ends came to 10 bases. CDR3 in DNA: TGTGCCAGCAGCTTGGCCAACATGGGCTATGGCTACACCTTC. Its protein is CASSLANMGYGYTF.

The V and J genes are TRBV28 and TRBJ1-5; TRBD1 might be the D (6 bases). The V gene lost 4 bases and the J gene lost 7 bases, with 17 bases spanning the gap. The CDR3 consists of 15 residues. Germline V gene data show CDR1 as MDHEN and CDR2 as SYDVKM. CDR3 sequence (DNA): TGTGCCAGCAGTTCAGGAATCCGGGGGCACCAGCCCCAGCATTTT. It is translated as CASSSGIRGHQPQHF. Using reference TRBV28 and TRBJ1-5 for the parts outside the CDR3, the full variable domain is DVKVTQSSRYLVKRTGEKVFLECVQDMDHENMFWYRQDPGLGLRLIYFSYDVKMKEKGDIPEGYSVSREKKERFSLILESASTNQTSMYLCASSSGIRGHQPQHFGDGTRLSIL.

V usage is TRBV28 and J usage is TRBJ2-7; 11 positions match TRBD1. Trimming took 5 bases from V and 2 from J; bases not matched to a gene: 14. CDR1 and CDR2 (germline): MDHEN, SYDVKM. The CDR3 totals 18 residues. The CDR3 is CASSRGIWAGQGAYEQYF. The CDR3 DNA reads as TGTGCCAGCAGTAGGGGAATATGGGCGGGACAGGGGGCCTACGAGCAGTACTTC.

This CDR3 reads CASSIGSGNTEAFF. The CDR3 DNA reads TGTGCCAGTAGTATCGGGAGTGGGAACACTGAAGCTTTCTTT. V usage is TRBV19 and J usage is TRBJ1-1; no reliable D call. The CDR3 consists of 14 residues. Trimming cost V 3 bases and J 1 base, with 9 bases left between them. Per the germline V gene, CDR1 is LNHDA and CDR2 is SQIVND (reference sequence).

The V call is TRBV19, the J call TRBJ2-4, with D unclear. There are 12 residues in the CDR3. The V gene lost 7 bases and the J gene lost 4 bases, with 8 bases spanning the gap. Per the germline V gene, CDR1 is LNHDA and CDR2 is SQIVND (reference sequence). Written as DNA, the CDR3 is TGTGCCAGTACGTCAGCAAAAAACATTCAGTACTTC. It is translated as CASTSAKNIQYF. The whole variable domain, remainder taken from reference TRBV19 and TRBJ2-4, is DGGITQSPKYLFRKEGQNVTLSCEQNLNHDAMYWYRQDPGQGLRLIYYSQIVNDFQKGDIAEGYSVSREKKESFPLTVTSAQKNPTAFYLCASTSAKNIQYFGAGTRLSVL.

The chain recombines TRBV2 with TRBJ1-5; D possibly corresponds to TRBD1 (5 bases). The V end lost 8 bases, the J end lost 5 bases, and 16 bases lay between the germline ends. This CDR3 has 14 residues. The germline V gene encodes CDR1 SNHLY and CDR2 FYNNEI. The CDR3 coding sequence is TGTGCCAGCCTAGCGGCAGGGCCTCATCAGCCCCAGCATTTT. Its protein product is CASLAAGPHQPQHF.

The chain is built from TRBV28 and TRBJ1-1; D is uncertain. Trimming took 4 bases from V and 0 from J, leaving 9 bases between them. CDR1 is MDHEN, CDR2 SYDVKM, per germline. This CDR3 comprises 14 residues. CDR3 sequence (DNA): TGTGCCAGCAGTTCGCCCGCCCTGAACACTGAAGCTTTCTTT. Translated: CASSSPALNTEAFF. The whole variable domain, remainder taken from reference TRBV28 and TRBJ1-1, is DVKVTQSSRYLVKRTGEKVFLECVQDMDHENMFWYRQDPGLGLRLIYFSYDVKMKEKGDIPEGYSVSREKKERFSLILESASTNQTSMYLCASSSPALNTEAFFGQGTRLTVV.

The genes are TRBV11-2 and TRBJ1-2; D gene unclear. The CDR3 length is 12 residues. The germline gives CDR1 SGHAT, CDR2 FQNNGV. The V end lost 1 base, the J end lost 6 bases, and 6 bases lay between the germline ends. CDR3 nucleotides: TGTGCCAGCAGCTTAGGGGTGGATGGCTACACCTTC. It translates to CASSLGVDGYTF.

In its sample, this clone was seen a few times. The V and J genes are TRBV7-9 and TRBJ1-5; unclear D gene. In germline, CDR1 is SEHNR, CDR2 FQNEAQ (reference sequence). The CDR3 spans 15 residues. The ends were cut back, 1 base at V and 1 base at J, with 8 bases in the middle. CDR3 nucleotide sequence: TGTGCCAGCAGCTTAGTTGGGAAAAGCAATCAGCCCCAGCATTTT. This codes for CASSLVGKSNQPQHF.

This clone was detected only once. The CDR3 nucleotides read TGTGCCTGGAGTAAAGGGGACGACTACGAGCAGTACTTC. This encodes CAWSKGDDYEQYF. The V gene is TRBV30, the J gene TRBJ2-7; D tentatively reads TRBD1 or TRBD2 (5 bases each). Trimming took off 2 bases at V and 3 bases at J, with 11 bases between the two ends. Germline CDR1 and CDR2: GTSNPN and SVGIG (reference sequence). CDR3 length equals 13 residues.

Notes on this clone: One junction end disagrees with the germline gene, perhaps due to a read error. The rearrangement uses TRBV5-8 and TRBJ2-1; 8 bases map to TRBD2. The CDR3 consists of 13 residues. CDR1 SGHTS and CDR2 YDEGEE come from the germline V gene. In DNA, the CDR3 is TGTGCCAGCAGCTTGGGTGAGGGGACTAGTAACCTCTTC. Translating gives CASSLGEGTSNLF. Full variable domain (outside the CDR3, taken from reference TRBV5-8 and TRBJ2-1): EAGVTQSPTHLIKTRGQQATLRCSPISGHTSVYWYQQALGLGLQFLLWYDEGEERNRGNFPPRFSGRQFPNYSSELNVNALELEDSALYLCASSLGEGTSNLFGPGTRLTVL.

There are a few counts of this clone. The chain uses TRBV19 and TRBJ1-1; D might be TRBD1 (6 bases). This CDR3 contains 14 residues. V lost 5 bases, J lost 1 base, and 11 bases lay in between. Germline CDR1 is LNHDA and CDR2 is SQIVND (reference sequence). The DNA for the CDR3 is TGTGCCAGTAGTGCAGGACAGAAGAACACTGAAGCTTTCTTT. Its translation: CASSAGQKNTEAFF.

V is TRBV30 and J is TRBJ1-1; D gene unclear. The CDR3 length is 13 residues. Germline V gene sequence: CDR1 GTSNPN, CDR2 SVGIG (reference sequence). V gave up 2 bases and J gave up 1 base, with 8 bases separating them. CDR3 sequence (DNA): TGTGCCTGGAGTTCGGACCCGAACACTGAAGCTTTCTTT. Translating it yields CAWSSDPNTEAFF.

The CDR3 loop is CASSLYGTGDLRQYF. The CDR3 bases are TGTGCCAGCAGTTTATACGGGACAGGAGATCTTAGGCAGTACTTC. The rearrangement joins TRBV27 to TRBJ2-7, with TRBD1 identical over 8 bases. The trim removed 1 base at V and 9 bases at J, leaving 11 bases unmatched. Germline CDR1 and CDR2: MNHEY and SMNVEV (reference sequence). The CDR3 contains 15 residues.

This clone turned up a few times. The V gene is TRBV5-4, the J gene TRBJ1-4; D ambiguous. V shed 0 bases and J shed 0 bases, with 6 bases lying between them. The CDR3 consists of 15 residues. Germline CDR1 is SGHNT and CDR2 is YYREEE (reference sequence). The CDR3 region has the DNA TGTGCCAGCAGCTTGGATCGAGCAACTAATGAAAAACTGTTTTTT. Amino acid sequence: CASSLDRATNEKLFF.